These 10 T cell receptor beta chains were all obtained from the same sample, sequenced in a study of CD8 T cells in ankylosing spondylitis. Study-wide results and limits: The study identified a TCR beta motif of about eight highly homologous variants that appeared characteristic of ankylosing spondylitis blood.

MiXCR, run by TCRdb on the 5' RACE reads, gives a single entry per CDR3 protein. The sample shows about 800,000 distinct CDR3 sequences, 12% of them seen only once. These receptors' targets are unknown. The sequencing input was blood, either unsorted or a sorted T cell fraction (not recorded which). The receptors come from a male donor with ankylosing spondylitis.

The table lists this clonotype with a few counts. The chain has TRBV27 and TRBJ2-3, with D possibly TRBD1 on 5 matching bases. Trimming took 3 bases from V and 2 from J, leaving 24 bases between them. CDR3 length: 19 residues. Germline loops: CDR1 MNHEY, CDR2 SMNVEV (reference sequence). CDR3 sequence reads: CASSFGRQSGWEFTDTQYF. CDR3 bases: TGTGCCAGCAGTTTTGGCAGGCAATCAGGGTGGGAATTCACAGATACGCAGTATTTT.

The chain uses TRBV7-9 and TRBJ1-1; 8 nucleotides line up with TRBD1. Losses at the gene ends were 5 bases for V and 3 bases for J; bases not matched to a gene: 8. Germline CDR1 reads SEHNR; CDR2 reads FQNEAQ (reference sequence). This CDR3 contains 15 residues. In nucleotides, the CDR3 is TGTGCCAGCAGCCCTAGGACAGGGCGCGACACTGAAGCTTTCTTT. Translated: CASSPRTGRDTEAFF.

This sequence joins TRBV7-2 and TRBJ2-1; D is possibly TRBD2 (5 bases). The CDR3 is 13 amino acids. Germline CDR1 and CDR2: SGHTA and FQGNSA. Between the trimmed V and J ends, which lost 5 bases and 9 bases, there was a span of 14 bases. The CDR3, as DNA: TGTGCCAGCAGCCGCCGCGGTGAGGGTGAGCAGTTCTTC. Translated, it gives CASSRRGEGEQFF.

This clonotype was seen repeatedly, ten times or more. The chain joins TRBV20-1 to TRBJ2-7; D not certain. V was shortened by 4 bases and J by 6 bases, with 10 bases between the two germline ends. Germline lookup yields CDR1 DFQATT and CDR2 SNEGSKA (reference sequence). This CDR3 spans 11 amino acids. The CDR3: CSATPAAEQYF. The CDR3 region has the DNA TGCAGTGCTACTCCGGCCGCCGAGCAGTACTTC.

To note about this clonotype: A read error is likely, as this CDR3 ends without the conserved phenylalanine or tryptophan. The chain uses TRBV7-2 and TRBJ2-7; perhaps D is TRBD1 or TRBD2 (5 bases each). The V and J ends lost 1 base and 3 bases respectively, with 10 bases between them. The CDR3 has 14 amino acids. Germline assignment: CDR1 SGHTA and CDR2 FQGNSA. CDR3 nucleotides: TGTGCCAGCAGCTTAGGGCGTGGGGGCTACGAGCAGTACATC. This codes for CASSLGRGGYEQYI.

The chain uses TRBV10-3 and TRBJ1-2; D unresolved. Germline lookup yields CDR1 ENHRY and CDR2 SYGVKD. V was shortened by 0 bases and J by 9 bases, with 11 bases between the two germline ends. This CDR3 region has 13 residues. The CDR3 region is CAISESSGNSYTF. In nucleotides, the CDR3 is TGTGCCATCAGTGAGTCGTCCGGGAATAGCTACACCTTC.

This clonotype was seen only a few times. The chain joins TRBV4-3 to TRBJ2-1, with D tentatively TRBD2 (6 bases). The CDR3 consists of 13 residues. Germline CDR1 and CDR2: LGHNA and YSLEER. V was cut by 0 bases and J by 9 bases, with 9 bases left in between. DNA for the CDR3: TGCGCCAGCAGCCAAGAACCAGCGGGTGAGCAGTTCTTC. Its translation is CASSQEPAGEQFF.

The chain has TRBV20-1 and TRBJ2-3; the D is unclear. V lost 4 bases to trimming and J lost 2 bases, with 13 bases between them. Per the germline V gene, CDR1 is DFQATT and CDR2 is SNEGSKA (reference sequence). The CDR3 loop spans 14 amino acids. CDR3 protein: CSANRVGITDTQYF. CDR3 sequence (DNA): TGCAGTGCTAACCGAGTGGGGATCACAGATACGCAGTATTTT.

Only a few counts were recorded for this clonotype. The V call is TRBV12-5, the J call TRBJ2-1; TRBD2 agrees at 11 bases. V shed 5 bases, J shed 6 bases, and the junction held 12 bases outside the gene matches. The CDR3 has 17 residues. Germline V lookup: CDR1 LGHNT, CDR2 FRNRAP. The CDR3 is CASGPPRDSGRANEQFF. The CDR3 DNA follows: TGTGCTAGTGGTCCCCCCAGGGATAGCGGGAGGGCCAATGAGCAGTTCTTC.

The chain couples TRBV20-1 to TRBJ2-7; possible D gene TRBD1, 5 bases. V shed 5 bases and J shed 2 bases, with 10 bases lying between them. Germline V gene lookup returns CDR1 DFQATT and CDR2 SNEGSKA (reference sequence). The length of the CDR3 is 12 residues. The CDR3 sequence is CSAQLTAYEQYF. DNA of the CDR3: TGCAGTGCTCAGCTGACAGCCTACGAGCAGTACTTC.